This T cell receptor (beta chain) came from a study of CD8+ T cells in alopecia areata. Study-level information: Each of the treated patients was given oral tofacitinib, 5 to 10 mg twice daily, for moderate-to-severe alopecia areata. The duration of tofacitinib was 6 to 18 months, with 6 months off drug afterward. The study, taken as a whole, reports: Clarity of TCR sharing across patients fell short of that in mice, possibly HLA-related.

Those with alopecia areata gave lesional scalp punch biopsies and peripheral blood. In the case of this clone: Antigen: not known.

RNA was extracted and reverse transcribed into cDNA as the sequencing template. Clones were read by immunoSEQ multiplex PCR, and TCRdb kept only the in-frame ones, dropping some. The repertoire includes 150,000 to 200,000 clones, less than 80% of them detected once, and roughly 10% sits in the top ten. Germline values: CDR1 MNHEY, CDR2 SVGAGI. Germline trimming cut 2 bases from V and 5 bases from J; bases unmatched to any gene: 5. CDR3 length equals 15 residues. This specimen was CD8+ T cells sorted from blood, taken at week 0. V and J are TRBV6-5 and TRBJ2-1; 8 bases line up with TRBD1. The clonotype was recovered from a human donor with alopecia areata. Here the CDR3 DNA reads TGTGCCAGCAGTTACGGACAGGGCATAGACAATGAGCAGTTCTTC. Encoded protein: CASSYGQGIDNEQFF.